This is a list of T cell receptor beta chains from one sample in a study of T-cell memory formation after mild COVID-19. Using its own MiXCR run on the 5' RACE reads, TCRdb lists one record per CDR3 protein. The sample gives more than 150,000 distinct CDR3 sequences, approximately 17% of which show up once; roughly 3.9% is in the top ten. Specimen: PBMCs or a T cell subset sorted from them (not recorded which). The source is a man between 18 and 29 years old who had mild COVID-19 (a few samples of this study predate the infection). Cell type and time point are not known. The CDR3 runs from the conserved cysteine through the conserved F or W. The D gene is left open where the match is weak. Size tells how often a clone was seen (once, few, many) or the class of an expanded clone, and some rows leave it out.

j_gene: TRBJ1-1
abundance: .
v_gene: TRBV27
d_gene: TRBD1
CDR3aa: CASRTNGQGNTEAFF
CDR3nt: TGTGCCAGCAGAACGAATGGACAGGGGAACACTGAAGCTTTCTTT

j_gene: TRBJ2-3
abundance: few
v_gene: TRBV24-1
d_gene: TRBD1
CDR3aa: CATQDRARDTQYF
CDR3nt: TGTGCCACACAGGACAGGGCCAGAGATACGCAGTATTTT

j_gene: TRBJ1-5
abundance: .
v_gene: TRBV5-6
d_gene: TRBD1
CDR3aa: CASSRYRGLNQPQHF
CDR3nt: TGTGCCAGCAGCCGGTACAGGGGGCTTAATCAGCCCCAGCATTTT

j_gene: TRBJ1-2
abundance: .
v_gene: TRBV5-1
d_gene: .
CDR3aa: CASSLSGDSGGANYGYTF
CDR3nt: TGCGCCAGCAGCTTGTCCGGAGACTCAGGAGGAGCTAACTATGGCTACACCTTC

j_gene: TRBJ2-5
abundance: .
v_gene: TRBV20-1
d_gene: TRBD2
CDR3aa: CSVLSGGNGETQYF
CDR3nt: TGCAGTGTCCTTAGCGGGGGTAACGGAGAGACCCAGTACTTC

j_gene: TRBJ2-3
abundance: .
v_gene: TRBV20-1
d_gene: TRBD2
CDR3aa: CSALGGRVDTQYF
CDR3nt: TGCAGTGCTCTTGGGGGGAGGGTAGATACGCAGTATTTT

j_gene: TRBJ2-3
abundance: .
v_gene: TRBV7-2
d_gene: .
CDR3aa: CASRSTLGSLDTQYF
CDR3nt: TGTGCCAGCAGATCAACCCTGGGTTCTCTAGATACGCAGTATTTT

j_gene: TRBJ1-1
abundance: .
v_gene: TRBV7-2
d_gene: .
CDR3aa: CAVKKKGYTEAFF
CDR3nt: TGTGCCGTAAAGAAAAAGGGATACACTGAAGCTTTCTTT

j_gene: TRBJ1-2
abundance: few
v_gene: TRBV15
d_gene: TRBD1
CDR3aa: CATSRGAGTGRNYGYTF
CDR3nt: TGTGCCACCAGCAGAGGCGCCGGGACAGGTCGCAACTATGGCTACACCTTC

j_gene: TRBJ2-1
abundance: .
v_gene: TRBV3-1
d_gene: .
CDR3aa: CASSATGLGPYNEQFF
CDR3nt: TGTGCCAGCAGCGCAACTGGCCTCGGGCCTTACAATGAGCAGTTCTTC

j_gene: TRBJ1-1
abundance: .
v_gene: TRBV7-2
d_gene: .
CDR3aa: CASSLQQGETEAFF
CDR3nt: TGTGCCAGCAGCTTGCAACAGGGTGAGACTGAAGCTTTCTTT

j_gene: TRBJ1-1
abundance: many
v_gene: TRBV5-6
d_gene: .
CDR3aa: CASSPRWGVGTEAFF
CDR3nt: TGTGCCAGCAGCCCTAGGTGGGGGGTCGGCACTGAAGCTTTCTTT

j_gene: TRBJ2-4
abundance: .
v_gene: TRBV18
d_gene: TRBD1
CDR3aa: CASSPPLGDRNIQYF
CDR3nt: TGTGCCAGCTCACCACCGCTGGGGGACAGAAACATTCAGTACTTC

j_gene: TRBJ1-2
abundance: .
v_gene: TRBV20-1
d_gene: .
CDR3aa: CSAPGTGYGYTF
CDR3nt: TGCAGTGCTCCAGGGACCGGCTATGGCTACACCTTC

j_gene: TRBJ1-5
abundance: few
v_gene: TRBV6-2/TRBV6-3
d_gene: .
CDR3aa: CASSYSWGEYQPQHF
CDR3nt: TGTGCCAGCAGTTACTCCTGGGGAGAATATCAGCCCCAGCATTTT

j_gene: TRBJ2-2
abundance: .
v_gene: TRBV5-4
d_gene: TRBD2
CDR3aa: CASRGGYTGELFF
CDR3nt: TGTGCCAGCAGGGGGGGGTACACCGGGGAGCTGTTTTTT

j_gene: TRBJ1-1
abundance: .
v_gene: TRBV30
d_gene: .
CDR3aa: CAWSGVRSAFF
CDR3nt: TGTGCCTGGAGTGGGGTTCGTAGCGCTTTCTTT

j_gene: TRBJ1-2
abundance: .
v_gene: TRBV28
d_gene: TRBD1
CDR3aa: CASSYGQGDLGGYTF
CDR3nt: TGTGCCAGCAGTTACGGACAGGGGGACCTCGGTGGCTACACCTTC

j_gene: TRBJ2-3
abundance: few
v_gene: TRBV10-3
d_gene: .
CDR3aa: CAISLNADTQYF
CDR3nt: TGTGCCATCAGCCTAAACGCGGATACGCAGTATTTT

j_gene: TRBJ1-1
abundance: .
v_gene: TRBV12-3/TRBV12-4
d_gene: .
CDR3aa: CASSLRDPTRGAFF
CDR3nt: TGTGCCAGCAGTTTGCGGGACCCTACCCGGGGAGCTTTCTTT

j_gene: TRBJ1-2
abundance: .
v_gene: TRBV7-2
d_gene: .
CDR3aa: CASSYGLGDGYTF
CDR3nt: TGTGCCAGCAGCTATGGCCTAGGAGATGGCTACACCTTC

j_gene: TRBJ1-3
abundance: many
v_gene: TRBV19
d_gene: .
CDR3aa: CASSVTRSGNTIYF
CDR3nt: TGTGCCAGTAGTGTGACCCGCTCTGGAAACACCATATATTTT

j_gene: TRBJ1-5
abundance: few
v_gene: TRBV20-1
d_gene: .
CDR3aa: CSARTAPNQPQHF
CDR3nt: TGCAGTGCCCGGACAGCTCCCAATCAGCCCCAGCATTTT

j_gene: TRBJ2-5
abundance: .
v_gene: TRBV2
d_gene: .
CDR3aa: CASNTGFGETQYF
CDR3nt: TGTGCCAGCAATACAGGTTTCGGGGAGACCCAGTACTTC

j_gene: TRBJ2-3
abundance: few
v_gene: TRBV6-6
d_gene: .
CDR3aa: CASSYFPEGTDTQYF
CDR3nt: TGTGCCAGCAGTTACTTCCCAGAGGGGACAGATACGCAGTATTTT